This entry lists 18 T cell receptor beta chains sequenced from one sample in a study of cytomegalovirus exposure and HLA in healthy donors. PCR involved 60 Vbeta and 13 Jbeta primers. Clones were sequenced by immunoSEQ multiplex PCR, and TCRdb holds only the in-frame ones, with some missing. This table has 60,000 or so clones, 55% to 85% appearing once. The sequencing sample was made of PBMCs. Every receptor here comes from a man aged 35 to 55 in good health and CMV-seropositive.

The chain links TRBV6-1 to TRBJ2-2, with TRBD2 as a possible D gene (7 bases). This CDR3 comprises 15 residues. The germline V gene has CDR1 MNHNS and CDR2 SASEGT. V shed 6 bases and J shed 3 bases, with 14 bases lying between them. In nucleotides, the CDR3 is TGTGCCAGCAGCTCAGTAGGGGGGGACACCGGGGAGCTGTTTTTT. Translated, it gives CASSSVGGDTGELFF.

The CDR3 DNA reads as TGTGCCAGTACCCAGATGCCCAACTCCTACGAGCAGTACTTC. Its protein product is CASTQMPNSYEQYF. The J gene is TRBJ2-7, the V gene TRBV19, with D unresolved. This CDR3 has 14 amino acids. Germline V gene lookup returns CDR1 LNHDA and CDR2 SQIVND (reference sequence). The V and J ends lost 7 bases and 0 bases respectively, with 13 bases between them.

V is TRBV11-3 and J is TRBJ2-3; 14 nucleotides align to TRBD2. CDR3 length: 16 amino acids. From germline, CDR1 is SGHNT and CDR2 YENEEA. V gave up 4 bases and J gave up 6 bases; unmatched junction bases: 6. The DNA for the CDR3 is TGTGCCAGCAGCTCGGGACTAGCGGGGGCCCAGGATACGCAGTATTTT. This encodes CASSSGLAGAQDTQYF.

The chain is built from TRBV5-1 and TRBJ1-6; no reliable D call. Germline CDR1 reads SGHRS; CDR2 reads YFSETQ. V gave up 2 bases and J gave up 5 bases, with 14 bases separating them. The CDR3 contains 16 residues. As DNA, the CDR3 is TGCGCCAGCAGCTTACCGGGGAACCTGGATAATTCACCCCTCCACTTT. Its translation: CASSLPGNLDNSPLHF.

The count of this clone is one. The genes are TRBV14 and TRBJ1-1; D ambiguous. Germline CDR1 SGHDN, CDR2 FVKESK. The V end was cut by 0 bases, the J end by 4 bases, with 12 bases between. The CDR3 has 15 amino acids. CDR3 sequence reads: CASSQDSVPGTEAFF. As DNA, the CDR3 is TGTGCCAGCAGCCAAGATTCGGTCCCAGGCACTGAAGCTTTCTTT.

This chain connects TRBV7-2 to TRBJ2-7, with D tentatively TRBD2 (5 bases). The length of the CDR3 is 11 residues. V lost 5 bases, J lost 7 bases, and 9 bases lay in between. Germline lookup yields CDR1 SGHTA and CDR2 FQGNSA. CDR3 residues: CASSIRLEQYF. The CDR3 bases are TGTGCCAGCAGCATCAGACTAGAGCAGTACTTC.

V usage is TRBV30 and J usage is TRBJ1-1, with TRBD1 matching over 10 bases. Trimming at V came to 2 bases and at J to 6 bases, leaving 3 bases not matched to a gene. Germline loops: CDR1 GTSNPN, CDR2 SVGIG (reference sequence). CDR3 length: 13 residues. The CDR3 is CAWSRQGAAEAFF. The CDR3 DNA sequence: TGTGCCTGGAGTCGACAGGGGGCAGCTGAAGCTTTCTTT. Full variable domain (rest looked up from reference TRBV30 and TRBJ1-1): SQTIHQWPATLVQPVGSPLSLECTVEGTSNPNLYWYRQAAGRGLQLLFYSVGIGQISSEVPQNLSASRPQDRQFILSSKKLLLSDSGFYLCAWSRQGAAEAFFGQGTRLTVV.

In its sample, this clone was seen a few times. The chain's CDR3 is CASSPSGTSGYTDTQYF. DNA for the CDR3: TGCGCCAGCAGCCCCTCGGGGACTAGCGGTTACACAGATACGCAGTATTTT. The chain has TRBV4-1 and TRBJ2-3; 11 nucleotides agree with TRBD2. CDR1 is MGHRA and CDR2 is YSYEKL in the germline V gene. The V gene end was trimmed by 4 bases and the J gene end by 2 bases; junction bases not matched to a gene: 8. The CDR3 runs to 17 residues.

The V and J genes are TRBV5-1 and TRBJ1-6; TRBD1 aligns across 8 bases. The CDR3 length is 15 residues. V trimming: 4 bases; J trimming: 5 bases; junction bases outside the gene matches: 5. Germline V gene lookup returns CDR1 SGHRS and CDR2 YFSETQ. For the CDR3, the DNA is TGCGCCAGCAGCGGACAGGGAAGGAATAATTCACCCCTCCACTTT. Translated: CASSGQGRNNSPLHF.

The V and J genes are TRBV11-1 and TRBJ1-1; D remains unclear. The CDR3 is made up of 15 amino acids. Germline V lookup: CDR1 SGHAT, CDR2 FQDESV (reference sequence). V was cut by 3 bases and J by 2 bases, with 13 bases left in between. The CDR3 reads CASSFSPERNTEAFF. As DNA, the CDR3 is TGTGCCAGCAGCTTCTCGCCGGAGAGAAACACTGAAGCTTTCTTT.

The rearrangement joins TRBV18 to TRBJ1-1; possibly TRBD1 for D (6 bases). Germline lookup yields CDR1 KGHSH and CDR2 LQKENI. There are 15 residues in the CDR3. Trimming stripped 3 bases from V and 0 bases from J, with 11 bases between. The CDR3 protein is CASSPLDSLNTEAFF. The CDR3 nucleotides are TGTGCCAGCTCACCCTTGGACAGTCTGAACACTGAAGCTTTCTTT.

This clone has only one observation. The chain is built from TRBV9 and TRBJ1-3; no reliable D call. The CDR3 is 13 residues long. Trimming took off 0 bases at V and 3 bases at J, with 4 bases between the two ends. The germline V gene encodes CDR1 SGDLS and CDR2 YYNGEE. CDR3 sequence: CASSVDNGNTIYF. As DNA, the CDR3 is TGTGCCAGCAGCGTAGATAATGGAAACACCATATATTTT. The full variable domain, with the rest looked up from reference TRBV9 and TRBJ1-3, is DSGVTQTPKHLITATGQRVTLRCSPRSGDLSVYWYQQSLDQGLQFLIQYYNGEERAKGNILERFSAQQFPDLHSELNLSSLELGDSALYFCASSVDNGNTIYFGEGSWLTVV.

The rearrangement uses TRBV4-1 and TRBJ1-2; D may be TRBD1 (5 bases). V was trimmed by 1 base and J by 4 bases, leaving 10 bases between them. Germline V gene sequence: CDR1 MGHRA, CDR2 YSYEKL. The CDR3 sequence is 14 residues long. This CDR3 reads CASSQVGAAYGYTF. CDR3 nucleotide sequence: TGCGCCAGCAGCCAAGTTGGGGCGGCCTATGGCTACACCTTC.

This clone was found a few times. The V call is TRBV1, the J call TRBJ1-2. TRBV1 is termed a pseudogene. The CDR3 is made up of 11 amino acids. CDR3 bases: TGCACCAGCGGCCGTAGTTATGGCTACACCTTC. Amino acid sequence: CTSGRSYGYTF.

The gene calls are TRBV2 and TRBJ2-4; weak D call: TRBD2 (5 bases). The CDR3 has 16 amino acids. Trimming left V 0 bases short and J 5 bases short, with 14 bases between. Germline assignment: CDR1 SNHLY and CDR2 FYNNEI. CDR3 sequence reads: CASSEAPSGSENIQYF. The CDR3, as DNA: TGTGCCAGCAGTGAAGCTCCCTCGGGATCGGAAAACATTCAGTACTTC.

This clone was seen a few times. J is TRBJ2-1 and V is TRBV19; tentatively, D is TRBD1 (6 bases). Trimming stripped 7 bases from V and 3 bases from J, with 19 bases between. The CDR3 spans 16 residues. Per the germline V gene, CDR1 is LNHDA and CDR2 is SQIVND (reference sequence). Here the CDR3 DNA reads TGTGCCAGTACCTCAGGGGAGACAGAAATCTACAATGAGCAGTTCTTC. This encodes CASTSGETEIYNEQFF. The full variable domain, rest sourced from reference TRBV19 and TRBJ2-1, is DGGITQSPKYLFRKEGQNVTLSCEQNLNHDAMYWYRQDPGQGLRLIYYSQIVNDFQKGDIAEGYSVSREKKESFPLTVTSAQKNPTAFYLCASTSGETEIYNEQFFGPGTRLTVL.

The V gene is TRBV9, the J gene TRBJ2-7, with D maybe TRBD1 (5 bases). Germline CDR1 reads SGDLS; CDR2 reads YYNGEE. CDR3 length: 14 residues. V shed 0 bases and J shed 3 bases, with 10 bases lying between them. CDR3 amino acids: CASSVGTGHYEQYF. The CDR3 DNA reads TGTGCCAGCAGCGTAGGTACAGGACACTACGAGCAGTACTTC.

V gene TRBV5-1 combines with J gene TRBJ2-7; tentative D call: TRBD1 (6 bases). In germline, CDR1 is SGHRS, CDR2 YFSETQ. V gave up 0 bases and J gave up 3 bases, with 13 bases separating them. There are 15 residues in the CDR3. The CDR3 DNA follows: TGCGCCAGCAGCTTGGATGGCCAGGGGAACTACGAGCAGTACTTC. Encoded protein: CASSLDGQGNYEQYF.